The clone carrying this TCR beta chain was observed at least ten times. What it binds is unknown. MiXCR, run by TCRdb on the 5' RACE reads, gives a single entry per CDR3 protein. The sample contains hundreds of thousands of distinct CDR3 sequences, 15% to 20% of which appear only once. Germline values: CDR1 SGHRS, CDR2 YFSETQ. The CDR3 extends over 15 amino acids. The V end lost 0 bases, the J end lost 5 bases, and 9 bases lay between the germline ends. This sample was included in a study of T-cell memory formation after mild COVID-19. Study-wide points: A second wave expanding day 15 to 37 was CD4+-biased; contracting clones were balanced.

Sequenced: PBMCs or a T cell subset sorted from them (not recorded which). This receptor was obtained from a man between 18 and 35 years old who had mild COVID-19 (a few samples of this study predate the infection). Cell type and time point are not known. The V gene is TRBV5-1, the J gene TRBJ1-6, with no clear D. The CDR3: CASSLGFGDNSPLHF. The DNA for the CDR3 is TGCGCCAGCAGCTTGGGTTTCGGCGATAATTCACCCCTCCACTTT.